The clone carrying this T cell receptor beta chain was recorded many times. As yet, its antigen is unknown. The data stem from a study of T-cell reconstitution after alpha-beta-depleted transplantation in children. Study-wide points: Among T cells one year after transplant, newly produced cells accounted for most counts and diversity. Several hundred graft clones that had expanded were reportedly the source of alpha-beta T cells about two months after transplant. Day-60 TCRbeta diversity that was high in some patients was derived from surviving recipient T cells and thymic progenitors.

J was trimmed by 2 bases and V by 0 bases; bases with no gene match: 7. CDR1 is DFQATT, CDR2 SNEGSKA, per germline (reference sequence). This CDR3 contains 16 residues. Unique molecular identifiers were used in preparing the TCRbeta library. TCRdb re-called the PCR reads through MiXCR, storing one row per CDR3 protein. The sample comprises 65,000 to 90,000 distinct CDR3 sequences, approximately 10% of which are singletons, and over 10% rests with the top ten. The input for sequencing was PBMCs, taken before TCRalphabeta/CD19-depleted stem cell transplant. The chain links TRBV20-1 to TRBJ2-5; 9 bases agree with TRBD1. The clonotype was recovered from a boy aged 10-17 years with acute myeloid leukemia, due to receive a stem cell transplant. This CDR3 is CSARDRDRVGQETQYF. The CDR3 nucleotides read TGCAGTGCTAGAGATCGGGACAGGGTGGGGCAAGAGACCCAGTACTTC.